This T cell receptor (beta chain) was documented in a study of T cells in Graves' hyperthyroidism and ophthalmopathy. Study information: The authors collected peripheral blood at initial diagnosis, before any treatment.

At least ten counts were recorded for this clonotype. What was amplified from RNA transcripts were TCR beta CDR3 regions. RT-PCR in the first round (using the HTBI primer set) targeted the TCR CDR3. TCRdb analysed the multiplex PCR reads with MiXCR anew, one entry per CDR3 protein. The sample has fewer than 650,000 distinct CDR3 sequences; around 15% are singletons. This receptor was identified in a woman aged 40 to 50 with Graves' ophthalmopathy. The sample consisted of blood.

The DNA for the CDR3 is TGTGCCAGCGGGCGGGAGACCCAGTACTTC. Protein sequence: CASGRETQYF. This chain joins TRBV28 and TRBJ2-5; D is unclear. The V and J ends lost 8 bases and 5 bases respectively, with 6 bases between them. Germline assignment: CDR1 MDHEN and CDR2 SYDVKM. The CDR3 has 10 residues.